The sequence of this TCR beta chain was determined in a study of CD4 and CD8 cells across lung adenocarcinoma regions (dated by TCRdb to between 2018 and 2020). The study in broad terms: The study compared tumor centers with tumor margins to examine intratumor heterogeneity of the T cell receptor repertoire.

Patients with localized lung adenocarcinoma, a subtype of non-small cell lung cancer, were used as donors. These samples came from the margins of localized lung adenocarcinomas. For TCR repertoire analysis, CD8+ T cells from tumor tissue were profiled separately from CD4+ T cells. Of note for this clonotype: The specificity of this receptor is unknown. No quality values exist for individual bases; no much larger clone is one base distant.

Library method: PCR. Data came from a HiSeq X Ten. The public reads were quality trimmed at Q25 with fastp and then assembled into clones with MiXCR by TCRdb, keeping productive beta chains. Rows with a matching CDR3 protein are joined into one entry that keeps the most common DNA and genes. The sample has 9,500 to 15,000 distinct CDR3 sequences on record, more than 45% of them singletons. Of the sample, 20% to 30% falls within the top ten clones. Material: CD8+ T cells from the margin of a lung tumor. Per the publication, the cell subset or site label means: tumor margin region. The receptor comes from a female donor with lung adenocarcinoma. The CD4 and CD8 labels of this study may be unreliable.

The DNA sequence is given as TGTGCCAGCACGGTTTTCTGTGGGCTCGCGGGGGGGCCGGCCAAAAACATTCAGTACTTC. It translates as CASTVFCGLAGGPAKNIQYF. The V and J segments used are TRBV6-1 and TRBJ2-4; the junction holds 9 bases that match TRBD2. The germline V gene gives CDR1 as MNHNS and CDR2 as SASEGT. Spanning cysteine to phenylalanine, the CDR3 consists of 20 amino acids. CDR3 DNA is the only sequence kept; it has 60 bases, read in frame from the first base. Clipping removes 7 bases from V and 1 base from J, with 20 as the unmatched junction base count.